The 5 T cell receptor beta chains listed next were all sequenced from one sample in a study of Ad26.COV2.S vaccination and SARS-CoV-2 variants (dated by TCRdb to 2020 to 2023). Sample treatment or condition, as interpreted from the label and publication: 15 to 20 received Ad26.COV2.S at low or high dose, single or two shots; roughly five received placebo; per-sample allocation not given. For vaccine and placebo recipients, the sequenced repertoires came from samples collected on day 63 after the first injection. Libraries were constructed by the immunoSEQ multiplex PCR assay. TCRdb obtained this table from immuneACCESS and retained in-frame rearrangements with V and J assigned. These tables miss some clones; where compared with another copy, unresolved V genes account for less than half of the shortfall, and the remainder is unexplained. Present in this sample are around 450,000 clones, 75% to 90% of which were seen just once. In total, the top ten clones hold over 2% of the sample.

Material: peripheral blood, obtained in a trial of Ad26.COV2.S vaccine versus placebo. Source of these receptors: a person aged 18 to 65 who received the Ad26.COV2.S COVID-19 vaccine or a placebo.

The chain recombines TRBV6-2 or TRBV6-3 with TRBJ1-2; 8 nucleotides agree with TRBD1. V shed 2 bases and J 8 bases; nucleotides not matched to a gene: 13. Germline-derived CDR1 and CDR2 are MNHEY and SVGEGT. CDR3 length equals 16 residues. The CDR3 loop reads CASSYPRPTGVGGYTF. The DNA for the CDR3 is TGTGCCAGCAGTTACCCCCGCCCGACAGGGGTCGGAGGCTACACCTTC.

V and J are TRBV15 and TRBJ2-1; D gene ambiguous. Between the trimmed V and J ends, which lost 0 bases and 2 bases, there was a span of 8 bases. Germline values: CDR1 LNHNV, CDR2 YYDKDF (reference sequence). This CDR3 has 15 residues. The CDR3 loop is CATSRDKPTYNEQFF. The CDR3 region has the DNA TGTGCCACCAGCAGAGATAAGCCCACCTACAATGAGCAGTTCTTC.

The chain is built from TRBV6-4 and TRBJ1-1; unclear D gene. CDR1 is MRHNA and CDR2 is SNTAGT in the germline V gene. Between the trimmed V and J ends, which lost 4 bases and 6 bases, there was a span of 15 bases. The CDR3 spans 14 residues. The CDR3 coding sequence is TGTGCCAGCAGTGCTTCAGGAGTCGTCGCTGAAGCTTTCTTT. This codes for CASSASGVVAEAFF.

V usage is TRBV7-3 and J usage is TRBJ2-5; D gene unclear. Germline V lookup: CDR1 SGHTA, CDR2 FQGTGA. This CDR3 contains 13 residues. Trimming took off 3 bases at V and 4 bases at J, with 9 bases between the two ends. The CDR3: CASSFGYLETQYF. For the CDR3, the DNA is TGTGCCAGCAGCTTCGGGTATTTAGAGACCCAGTACTTC.

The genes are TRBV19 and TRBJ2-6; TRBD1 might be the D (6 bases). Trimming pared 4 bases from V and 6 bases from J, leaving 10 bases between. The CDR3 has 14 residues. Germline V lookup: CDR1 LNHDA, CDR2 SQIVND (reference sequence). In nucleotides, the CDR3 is TGTGCCAGTAGTAGTTGGGGGCTGGCCAACGTCCTGACTTTC. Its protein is CASSSWGLANVLTF.